This T cell receptor (beta chain) was documented in a study of cytomegalovirus exposure and HLA in healthy donors. Study-wide background: Among about 179 million T cells, an earlier analysis found roughly 100 million unique TCR beta sequences.

V shed 0 bases and J shed 9 bases, with 7 bases lying between them. Germline loops: CDR1 SGHRS, CDR2 YFSETQ. The CDR3 runs to 12 residues. On this clone: Antigen: not known.

Vbeta (60) and Jbeta (13) primers were used in the PCR. The table came from immunoSEQ multiplex PCR; TCRdb's copy has only in-frame clones and leaves some out. The data hold roughly 31,000 clones, with 62% observed a single time. Regarding the study as a whole: Overall, some 160 TCR beta chains were annotated as cytomegalovirus-associated. It was reported in a later analysis that an Asian-associated ancestry cluster showed fewer N-insertions than the approximately 700-donor mean.

The source of this sequence is a male donor in good health and CMV-seropositive. The chain is built from TRBV5-1 and TRBJ2-1, with a tentative D call TRBD2 (5 bases). The sequencing input was PBMCs. The CDR3 DNA reads TGCGCCAGCAGCTTGGCTAGCCGTGAGCAGTTCTTC. Its protein product is CASSLASREQFF.